Following are 3 T cell receptor beta chains from one sample sequenced in a study of T cell changes during pregnancy in multiple sclerosis. Assay: immunoSEQ multiplex PCR; the TCRdb copy retains only in-frame clones and omits some. Of tens of thousands of clones in the sample, around 92% were seen once. Material: CD8+ T cells from peripheral blood mononuclear cells, obtained in the third trimester of pregnancy. All receptors come from a female donor in good health, enrolled as a control in a pregnancy study.

The gene calls are TRBV6-4 and TRBJ2-2; D is ambiguous. Trimming removed 0 bases from V and 7 bases from J, with 6 bases in between. CDR3 length: 13 residues. Germline values: CDR1 MRHNA, CDR2 SNTAGT. The CDR3 reads CASSDSRHGELFF. CDR3 bases: TGTGCCAGCAGTGACTCGCGGCACGGGGAGCTGTTTTTT.

The rearrangement uses TRBV7-9 and TRBJ1-2; tentative D call: TRBD1 (5 bases). There are 13 residues in the CDR3. In germline, CDR1 is SEHNR, CDR2 FQNEAQ (reference sequence). V was shortened by 5 bases and J by 7 bases, with 14 bases between the two germline ends. This CDR3 reads CASSHQPQGGYTF. CDR3 bases: TGTGCCAGCAGCCACCAGCCTCAGGGTGGCTACACCTTC.

The genes are TRBV5-1 and TRBJ2-7; perhaps TRBD1 as D (5 bases). Trimming left V 0 bases short and J 2 bases short, with 18 bases between. There are 17 residues in the CDR3. The germline V gene encodes CDR1 SGHRS and CDR2 YFSETQ. CDR3 DNA sequence: TGCGCCAGCAGCTTGGCGGCCTCTACCTCAGGGACCTACGAGCAGTACTTC. It translates to CASSLAASTSGTYEQYF.